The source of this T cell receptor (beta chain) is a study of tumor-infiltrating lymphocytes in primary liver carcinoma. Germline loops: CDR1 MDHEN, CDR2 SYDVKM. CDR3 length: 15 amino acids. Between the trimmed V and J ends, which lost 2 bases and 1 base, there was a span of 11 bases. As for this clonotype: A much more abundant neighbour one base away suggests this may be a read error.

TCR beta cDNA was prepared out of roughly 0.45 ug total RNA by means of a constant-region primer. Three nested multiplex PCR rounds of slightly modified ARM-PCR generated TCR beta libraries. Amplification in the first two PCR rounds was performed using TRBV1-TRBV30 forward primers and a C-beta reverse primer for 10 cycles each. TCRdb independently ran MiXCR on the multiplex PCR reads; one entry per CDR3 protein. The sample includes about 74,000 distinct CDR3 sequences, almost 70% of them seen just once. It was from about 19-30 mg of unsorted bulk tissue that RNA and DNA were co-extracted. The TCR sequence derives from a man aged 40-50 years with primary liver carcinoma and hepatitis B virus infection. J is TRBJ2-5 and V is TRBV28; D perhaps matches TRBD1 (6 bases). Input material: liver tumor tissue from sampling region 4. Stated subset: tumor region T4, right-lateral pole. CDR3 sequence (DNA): TGTGCCAGCAGTTTAGGGGACATATTCCAAGAGACCCAGTACTTC. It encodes CASSLGDIFQETQYF.